Each of the 13 T cell receptor beta chains below was sequenced from the same sample in a study of shared clonotypes between healthy human individuals. Using immunoSEQ multiplex PCR, the repertoire was profiled, and TCRdb retains in-frame clones only, with some absent. The sample records 2 million to 2.5 million clones, around 95% being singletons. The sample taken for sequencing was naive CD4+ T cells sorted from blood. Described subset: CD45RA+ positively selected. The receptors shown here come from a man younger than 35 in good health.

The chain links TRBV6-1 to TRBJ2-7; D is unclear. The CDR3 runs 11 residues. V lost 5 bases and J 2 bases, leaving 4 bases between the germline ends. Per the germline V gene, CDR1 is MNHNS and CDR2 is SASEGT. CDR3 loop: CASSLPYEQYF. The CDR3 coding sequence is TGTGCCAGCAGTCTCCCCTACGAGCAGTACTTC.

The chain recombines TRBV4-1 with TRBJ2-1; 7 bases are a match to TRBD2. CDR1 and CDR2 from the germline V gene are MGHRA and YSYEKL. The CDR3 is 16 residues long. V lost 0 bases to trimming and J lost 4 bases; unmatched junction nucleotides: 6. The CDR3, as DNA: TGCGCCAGCAGCCAAGAGGGGGGGAGAGGTTACAATGAGCAGTTCTTC. Translation: CASSQEGGRGYNEQFF.

This clone was observed a single time. The V call is TRBV29-1, the J call TRBJ2-2; no reliable D call. Trimming took off 5 bases at V and 2 bases at J, with 9 bases between the two ends. The germline gives CDR1 SQVTM, CDR2 ANQGSEA. This CDR3 is built from 13 residues. The CDR3 DNA follows: TGCAGCGTTTCAGGAGCTAACACCGGGGAGCTGTTTTTT. Residues: CSVSGANTGELFF.

CDR3 sequence reads: CAISESGLAGSNTGELFF. CDR3 bases: TGTGCCATCAGTGAGTCGGGACTAGCGGGTTCGAACACCGGGGAGCTGTTTTTT. V and J are TRBV10-3 and TRBJ2-2, with 12 bases identical to TRBD2. After removal of 0 bases from V and 0 bases from J, the junction contained 2 bases not matched to a gene. This CDR3 has 18 amino acids. Germline V lookup: CDR1 ENHRY, CDR2 SYGVKD.

The rearrangement links TRBV15 to TRBJ2-1, with D perhaps being TRBD1 or TRBD2 (5 bases each). The CDR3 is 15 amino acids. Germline CDR1 reads LNHNV; CDR2 reads YYDKDF (reference sequence). Trimming cost V 4 bases and J 0 bases, with 10 bases left between them. This CDR3 is CATSTGTSSYNEQFF. DNA for the CDR3: TGTGCCACCAGCACCGGGACCTCCTCCTACAATGAGCAGTTCTTC.

This clone appeared a single time. V and J are TRBV2 and TRBJ1-4, with TRBD1 as a possible D gene (5 bases). This CDR3 is 14 amino acids long. V was cut by 5 bases and J by 7 bases, with 14 bases left in between. Per the germline V gene, CDR1 is SNHLY and CDR2 is FYNNEI. In nucleotides, the CDR3 is TGTGCCAGCAGTCGACTGGGGGTGGTTGAAAAACTGTTTTTT. It translates to CASSRLGVVEKLFF.

The rearrangement joins TRBV11-2 to TRBJ2-1; possibly TRBD1 or TRBD2 for D (6 bases each). CDR1 is SGHAT and CDR2 is FQNNGV in the germline V gene. The CDR3 consists of 16 residues. Trimming stripped 5 bases from V and 5 bases from J, with 19 bases between. The DNA of the CDR3 is TGTGCCAGCAGCCCAGTAAGTGGGGGGCGAGACAATGAGCAGTTCTTC. This encodes CASSPVSGGRDNEQFF.

The chain recombines TRBV5-5 with TRBJ2-5, with TRBD1 matching 7 bases. There are 14 residues in the CDR3. J gave up 2 bases and V 1 base, and 2 bases lay outside the gene matches. The germline CDR1 and CDR2 sequences are SGHKS and YYEKEE (reference sequence). The CDR3 DNA sequence: TGTGCCAGCAGCTTGAACAGGGGACAAGAGACCCAGTACTTC. Translated: CASSLNRGQETQYF.

The chain uses TRBV11-2 and TRBJ2-1, with D possibly TRBD2 on 6 matching bases. The CDR3 is 15 residues long. Germline-derived CDR1 and CDR2 are SGHAT and FQNNGV. V was cut by 1 base and J by 6 bases, with 13 bases left in between. CDR3 region: CASSLGRVRSNEQFF. CDR3 DNA: TGTGCCAGCAGCTTAGGGAGGGTGCGAAGCAATGAGCAGTTCTTC.

The chain's CDR3 is CASSYDRDRFSYEQYF. CDR3 DNA: TGTGCCAGCAGTTACGACAGGGACAGGTTCTCCTACGAGCAGTACTTC. The chain couples TRBV6-5 to TRBJ2-7, with TRBD1 matching over 8 bases. The trim removed 2 bases at V and 0 bases at J, leaving 6 bases unmatched. CDR3 length: 16 residues. Germline V CDR1 and CDR2: MNHEY, SVGAGI.

This chain connects TRBV29-1 to TRBJ1-4; TRBD1 matches at 8 bases. The CDR3 runs 14 residues. Per the germline V gene, CDR1 is SQVTM and CDR2 is ANQGSEA. Trimming removed 4 bases from V and 7 bases from J; junction bases left unmatched: 8. The CDR3: CSVVDRVEGEKLFF. The CDR3 DNA reads as TGCAGCGTTGTGGACAGGGTGGAGGGTGAAAAACTGTTTTTT. The full variable domain, its missing parts supplied by reference TRBV29-1 and TRBJ1-4, is SAVISQKPSRDICQRGTSLTIQCQVDSQVTMMFWYRQQPGQSLTLIATANQGSEATYESGFVIDKFPISRPNLTFSTLTVSNMSPEDSSIYLCSVVDRVEGEKLFFGSGTQLSVL.

This chain links TRBV27 with TRBJ1-4; possibly TRBD1 for D (6 bases). The CDR3 has 14 residues. Germline V gene data show CDR1 as MNHEY and CDR2 as SMNVEV (reference sequence). The germline V and J ends were trimmed by 6 bases and 8 bases, with 16 bases remaining between them. The DNA of the CDR3 is TGTGCCAGCAGAACCGGGACACTAGGGGAAAAACTGTTTTTT. It encodes CASRTGTLGEKLFF.

This clone was seen once. A read error may produce the germline difference seen at one junction end. The gene calls are TRBV7-7 and TRBJ2-5, with D perhaps being TRBD1 or TRBD2 (5 bases each). This CDR3 is built from 13 residues. Germline V gene sequence: CDR1 SSHAT, CDR2 FNYEAQ (reference sequence). The CDR3 bases are TGTGCTAGCAGCCCTCAGTTTGGGACGGAGCTCTACTTC. Amino acids: CASSPQFGTELYF.